The 26 T cell receptor beta chains listed next were all sequenced from one sample in a study of T cells in Graves' hyperthyroidism and ophthalmopathy. RNA transcripts were the template for amplifying TCR beta CDR3 regions. Primed by the HTBI set, a first-round RT-PCR was run on the TCR CDR3. TCRdb ran MiXCR on the multiplex PCR reads and lists one entry per CDR3 protein. Counted here are 530,000 or so distinct CDR3 sequences, 35% to 55% occurring once; the ten biggest clones make up 7.5% to 8.5%. Sequencing was done on a sample of peripheral blood or thyroid tissue (not recorded which). The receptors originated from a woman aged 18-29 years with Graves' hyperthyroidism.

The V and J genes are TRBV24-1 and TRBJ2-7; D possibly corresponds to TRBD1 (6 bases). The germline gives CDR1 KGHDR, CDR2 SFDVKD. Between the trimmed V and J ends, which lost 4 bases and 9 bases, there was a span of 15 bases. The CDR3 extends over 13 amino acids. The DNA for the CDR3 is TGTGCCACCAGTGACGCGGGCAGGGGCCCGCAGTACTTC. It encodes CATSDAGRGPQYF.

The J gene is TRBJ2-7, the V gene TRBV29-1; D is uncertain. This CDR3 is 13 amino acids long. V shed 4 bases and J shed 0 bases, with 10 bases lying between them. CDR1 is SQVTM, CDR2 ANQGSEA, per germline. The CDR3 bases are TGCAGCGTTGTGGGTAGGAACTCCTACGAGCAGTACTTC. This gives the protein CSVVGRNSYEQYF.

This clonotype has ten or more counts. The chain has TRBV20-1 and TRBJ1-1, with unresolved D. CDR3 length: 12 amino acids. Germline assignment: CDR1 DFQATT and CDR2 SNEGSKA (reference sequence). Deletions cut 6 bases from V and 0 bases from J, with 8 bases between. CDR3 in amino acids: CSASRVNTEAFF. In nucleotides, the CDR3 is TGCAGTGCCTCGAGGGTGAACACTGAAGCTTTCTTT.

Notes on this clonotype: The germline gene is not matched at one end of the junction; a read error may be the cause. The J gene is TRBJ1-1, the V gene TRBV5-4; no definite D call. The CDR3 length is 12 residues. Germline V gene sequence: CDR1 SGHNT, CDR2 YYREEE (reference sequence). DNA for the CDR3: TGTGCCAGCAGTTTGGCCGGAGATGATGCTTTCTTT. Encoded protein: CASSLAGDDAFF. The variable domain in full, with the rest retrieved from reference TRBV5-4 and TRBJ1-1, is ETGVTQSPTHLIKTRGQQVTLRCSSQSGHNTVSWYQQALGQGPQFIFQYYREEENGRGNFPPRFSGLQFPNYSSELNVNALELDDSALYLCASSLAGDDAFFGQGTRLTVV.

This sequence joins TRBV10-3 and TRBJ1-3; D unclear. The V end lost 4 bases, the J end lost 8 bases, and 3 bases lay between the germline ends. Germline V lookup: CDR1 ENHRY, CDR2 SYGVKD. The CDR3 spans 10 residues. The CDR3 loop reads CAISVDTIYF. As DNA, the CDR3 is TGTGCCATCAGTGTGGACACCATATATTTT.

The chain employs TRBV2 and TRBJ2-5, with D perhaps matching TRBD2 (6 bases). This CDR3 comprises 15 residues. V dropped 6 bases and J dropped 0 bases, with 14 bases sitting between them. In germline, CDR1 is SNHLY, CDR2 FYNNEI. The CDR3 coding sequence is TGTGCCAGCAGGTCCATTCGGACTAACCAAGAGACCCAGTACTTC. Protein: CASRSIRTNQETQYF.

The sample holds one count of this clonotype. The rearrangement uses TRBV20-1 and TRBJ1-1; D remains unclear. Germline CDR1 and CDR2: DFQATT and SNEGSKA (reference sequence). V gave up 5 bases and J gave up 1 base, with 11 bases separating them. CDR3 size: 13 residues. CDR3: CSAFTGWNTEAFF. CDR3 DNA: TGCAGTGCTTTCACGGGTTGGAACACTGAAGCTTTCTTT.

In its sample, this clonotype was seen many times. The chain combines TRBV25-1 with TRBJ1-2, with no clear D. The germline CDR1 and CDR2 sequences are MGHDK and SYGVNS. This CDR3 spans 11 amino acids. V lost 2 bases to trimming and J lost 8 bases, with 6 bases between them. DNA of the CDR3: TGTGCCAGCAGTGAAGCTAGGGGCTACACCTTC. Amino acid sequence: CASSEARGYTF.

This clonotype was counted many times. The rearrangement links TRBV19 to TRBJ1-2; D is possibly TRBD1 (5 bases). V shed 7 bases and J shed 2 bases, with 14 bases lying between them. The CDR3 has 14 residues. Looked up from germline, CDR1 is LNHDA and CDR2 is SQIVND (reference sequence). CDR3 loop: CASTVTGGNYGYTF. CDR3 nucleotide sequence: TGTGCCAGTACCGTTACGGGGGGAAACTATGGCTACACCTTC.

The table lists this clonotype with many counts. J is TRBJ2-7 and V is TRBV19, with 15 bases aligning to TRBD2. This CDR3 comprises 16 residues. The ends lost 9 bases at V and 0 bases at J; junction bases unmatched: 6. Germline-derived CDR1 and CDR2 are LNHDA and SQIVND (reference sequence). The CDR3 loop reads CASGLAGGTRSYEQYF. CDR3 DNA sequence: TGTGCCAGCGGACTAGCGGGAGGGACCCGCTCCTACGAGCAGTACTTC.

The V and J genes are TRBV9 and TRBJ1-5, with D possibly TRBD1 on 5 matching bases. V lost 0 bases and J 6 bases, leaving 7 bases between the germline ends. Germline V gene lookup returns CDR1 SGDLS and CDR2 YYNGEE. This CDR3 contains 13 residues. CDR3: CASSVEGVQPQHF. The CDR3 DNA reads TGTGCCAGCAGCGTAGAAGGGGTTCAGCCCCAGCATTTT. The full variable domain, its missing parts supplied by reference TRBV9 and TRBJ1-5, is DSGVTQTPKHLITATGQRVTLRCSPRSGDLSVYWYQQSLDQGLQFLIQYYNGEERAKGNILERFSAQQFPDLHSELNLSSLELGDSALYFCASSVEGVQPQHFGDGTRLSIL.

This clonotype was detected ten times or more. The chain is built from TRBV7-9 and TRBJ1-4; possible D gene TRBD1, 5 bases. With 3 bases removed from V and 7 bases from J, the gap between germline ends came to 18 bases. The CDR3 spans 16 residues. Germline V gene lookup returns CDR1 SEHNR and CDR2 FQNEAQ (reference sequence). The CDR3 reads CASSFGAAGLGEKLFF. The CDR3 DNA reads TGTGCCAGCAGCTTTGGTGCTGCAGGGTTGGGTGAAAAACTGTTTTTT.

The gene calls are TRBV2 and TRBJ1-2, with 9 bases aligning to TRBD1. The CDR3 totals 15 residues. In germline, CDR1 is SNHLY, CDR2 FYNNEI. Trimming at V came to 9 bases and at J to 7 bases, leaving 15 bases not matched to a gene. This CDR3 reads CASTWTGALIRGYTF. CDR3 in DNA: TGTGCCAGTACGTGGACAGGGGCGCTCATTCGTGGCTACACCTTC.

This clonotype was counted many times. The J gene is TRBJ1-5, the V gene TRBV7-9; D remains ambiguous. The CDR3 is 14 amino acids. V was shortened by 5 bases and J by 5 bases, with 13 bases between the two germline ends. The germline V gene encodes CDR1 SEHNR and CDR2 FQNEAQ (reference sequence). For the CDR3, the DNA is TGTGCCAGCAGCCCATCTAGGGTAGATCAGCCCCAGCATTTT. Its protein product is CASSPSRVDQPQHF.

This clonotype was observed at least ten times. The genes are TRBV20-1 and TRBJ1-5; 9 bases line up with TRBD1. This CDR3 has 19 residues. V shed 1 base, J shed 0 bases, and the junction held 13 bases outside the gene matches. Germline V lookup: CDR1 DFQATT, CDR2 SNEGSKA (reference sequence). The CDR3 reads CSARALAGQGRGSNQPQHF. The CDR3 DNA reads as TGCAGTGCTAGAGCTCTGGCGGGACAGGGTAGGGGTAGCAATCAGCCCCAGCATTTT.

The sample holds a few counts of this clonotype. This clone may be a read error of a much larger clone one base away. The genes are TRBV10-2 and TRBJ1-4; D remains ambiguous. The germline V gene has CDR1 WSHSY and CDR2 SAAADI. This CDR3 has 15 amino acids. The CDR3 DNA is TGCGCCAGCAGTGAGATGACGGAATTTAATGAAAAACTGCTTTTT. It codes for CASSEMTEFNEKLLF.

The V and J genes are TRBV2 and TRBJ1-5; D uncertain. Trimming stripped 8 bases from V and 3 bases from J, with 11 bases between. The CDR3 covers 13 residues. CDR1 and CDR2 from the germline V gene are SNHLY and FYNNEI. The CDR3 sequence is CASGGTYNQPQHF. CDR3 nucleotides: TGTGCCAGCGGAGGAACTTACAATCAGCCCCAGCATTTT.

This clonotype has a count of ten or more. The rearrangement uses TRBV10-2 and TRBJ2-5; the D gene is possibly TRBD2 (6 bases). The CDR3 has 15 amino acids. Trimming stripped 5 bases from V and 5 bases from J, with 18 bases between. Germline V gene sequence: CDR1 WSHSY, CDR2 SAAADI. The CDR3 nucleotides read TGCGCCAGCAGTCACGGGATTGGGGCGGGGGAGACCCAGTACTTC. Translated: CASSHGIGAGETQYF.

This clonotype has at least ten counts. The CDR3 DNA sequence: TGCAGTGCTAGGGCGACCAATCCTCTCCACGAGCAGTACTTC. This codes for CSARATNPLHEQYF. The rearrangement joins TRBV20-1 to TRBJ2-7, with no clear D. The CDR3 covers 14 residues. Trimming took 3 bases from V and 5 from J, leaving 17 bases between them. Germline V gene lookup returns CDR1 DFQATT and CDR2 SNEGSKA (reference sequence).

A single count supports this clonotype. The chain uses TRBV12-5 and TRBJ2-5; 11 bases line up with TRBD2. Germline-derived CDR1 and CDR2 are LGHNT and FRNRAP. With 9 bases clipped from V and 5 bases from J, the junction kept 8 bases outside the gene matches. This CDR3 comprises 14 residues. The CDR3 sequence: CARGDSGRAETQYF. The CDR3 nucleotides are TGTGCTAGGGGGGATAGCGGGAGGGCGGAGACCCAGTACTTC.

Many counts were recorded for this clonotype. This chain links TRBV2 with TRBJ2-7; tentatively, D is TRBD1 (6 bases). There are 12 residues in the CDR3. Per the germline V gene, CDR1 is SNHLY and CDR2 is FYNNEI. The V and J ends lost 8 bases and 1 base respectively, with 9 bases between them. This CDR3 is CASYRESYEQYF. As DNA, the CDR3 is TGTGCCAGCTACAGGGAATCCTACGAGCAGTACTTC.

About this clonotype itself: With a much larger clone just one base away, this may be a read error. The chain recombines TRBV7-2 with TRBJ2-7; D gene ambiguous. V was cut by 5 bases and J by 3 bases, with 14 bases left in between. Germline V gene data show CDR1 as SGHTA and CDR2 as FQGNSA. This CDR3 is built from 14 residues. The CDR3 reads CASSPLCYSYEQYF. The CDR3 coding sequence is TGTGCCAGCAGCCCCCTCTGTTACAGCTACGAGCAGTACTTC.

This chain joins TRBV29-1 and TRBJ1-1; 8 bases line up with TRBD1. The CDR3 length is 13 residues. The V gene's germline CDR1 is SQVTM and CDR2 ANQGSEA. The V and J ends lost 4 bases and 2 bases, in that order; junction bases with no gene match: 3. CDR3 in amino acids: CSVGGQENTEAFF. In DNA, the CDR3 is TGCAGCGTTGGGGGACAGGAAAACACTGAAGCTTTCTTT.

V is TRBV7-2 and J is TRBJ1-1; the match to TRBD1 covers 7 bases. The junction had 9 bases not matched to a gene; V was cut back by 7 bases and J by 4 bases. This CDR3 contains 14 residues. The germline V gene has CDR1 SGHTA and CDR2 FQGNSA. The CDR3 spells CASKGQSSGTEAFF. The CDR3, as DNA: TGTGCCAGCAAGGGACAGAGCTCTGGCACTGAAGCTTTCTTT.

This clonotype showed up many times. The chain carries TRBV7-6 and TRBJ1-5; TRBD1 might be the D (5 bases). V lost 4 bases and J 2 bases, leaving 9 bases between the germline ends. Germline CDR1 is SGHVS and CDR2 is FNYEAQ. The CDR3 is 14 amino acids. For the CDR3, the DNA is TGTGCCAGCAGCTCGACAGTTGGCAATCAGCCCCAGCATTTT. This sequence encodes CASSSTVGNQPQHF.

This chain links TRBV7-2 with TRBJ2-5; 16 positions agree with TRBD2. CDR3 length: 16 amino acids. J was trimmed by 4 bases and V by 4 bases; bases with no gene match: 3. Per germline, CDR1 SGHTA and CDR2 FQGNSA. CDR3 DNA sequence: TGTGCCAGCAGCTGGGGACTAGCGGGAGGGCCAGAGACCCAGTACTTC. Translating it yields CASSWGLAGGPETQYF.